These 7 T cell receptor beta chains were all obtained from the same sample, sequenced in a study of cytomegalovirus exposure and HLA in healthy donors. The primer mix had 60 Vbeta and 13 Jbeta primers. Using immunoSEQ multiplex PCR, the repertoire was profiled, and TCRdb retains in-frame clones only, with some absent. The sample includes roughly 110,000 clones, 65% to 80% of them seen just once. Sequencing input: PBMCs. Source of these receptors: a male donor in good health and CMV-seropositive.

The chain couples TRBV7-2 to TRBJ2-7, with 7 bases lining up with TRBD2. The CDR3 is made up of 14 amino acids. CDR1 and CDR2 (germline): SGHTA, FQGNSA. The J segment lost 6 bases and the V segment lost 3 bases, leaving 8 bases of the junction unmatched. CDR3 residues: CASSFSLAVGEQYF. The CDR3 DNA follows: TGTGCCAGCAGCTTTAGTCTAGCGGTTGGCGAGCAGTACTTC.

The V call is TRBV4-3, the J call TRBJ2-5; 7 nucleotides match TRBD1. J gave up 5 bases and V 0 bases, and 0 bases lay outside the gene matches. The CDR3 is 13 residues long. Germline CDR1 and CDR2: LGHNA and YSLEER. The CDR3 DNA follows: TGCGCCAGCAGCCAAGACAGGGGGGAGACCCAGTACTTC. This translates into CASSQDRGETQYF.

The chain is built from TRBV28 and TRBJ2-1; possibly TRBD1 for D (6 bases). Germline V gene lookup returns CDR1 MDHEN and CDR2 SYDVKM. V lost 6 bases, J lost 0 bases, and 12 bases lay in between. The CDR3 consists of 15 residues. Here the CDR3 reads CASSENRASYNEQFF. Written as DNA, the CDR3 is TGTGCCAGCAGCGAGAACAGGGCCTCCTACAATGAGCAGTTCTTC. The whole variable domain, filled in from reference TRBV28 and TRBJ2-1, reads DVKVTQSSRYLVKRTGEKVFLECVQDMDHENMFWYRQDPGLGLRLIYFSYDVKMKEKGDIPEGYSVSREKKERFSLILESASTNQTSMYLCASSENRASYNEQFFGPGTRLTVL.

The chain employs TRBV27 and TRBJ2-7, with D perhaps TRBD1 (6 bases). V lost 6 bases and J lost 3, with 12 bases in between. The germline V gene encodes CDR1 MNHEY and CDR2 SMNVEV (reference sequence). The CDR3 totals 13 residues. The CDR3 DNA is TGTGCCAGCAGCCTAGGACAGAACTACGAGCAGTACTTC. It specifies CASSLGQNYEQYF.

Written as DNA, the CDR3 is TGTGCCAGCAGTTACCGGACATCTGTGAACATTCAGTACTTC. Residues: CASSYRTSVNIQYF. The V call is TRBV6-6, the J call TRBJ2-4, with a possible D match to TRBD1 (5 bases). Trimming cost V 2 bases and J 7 bases, with 12 bases left between them. This CDR3 is built from 14 residues. Germline CDR1 and CDR2: MNHNY and SVGAGI (reference sequence).

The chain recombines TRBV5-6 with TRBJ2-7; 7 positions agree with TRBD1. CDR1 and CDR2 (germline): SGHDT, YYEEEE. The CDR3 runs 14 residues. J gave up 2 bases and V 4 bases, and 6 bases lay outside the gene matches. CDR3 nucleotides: TGTGCCAGCAGCGCACGGACAGGCGCCTACGAGCAGTACTTC. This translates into CASSARTGAYEQYF.

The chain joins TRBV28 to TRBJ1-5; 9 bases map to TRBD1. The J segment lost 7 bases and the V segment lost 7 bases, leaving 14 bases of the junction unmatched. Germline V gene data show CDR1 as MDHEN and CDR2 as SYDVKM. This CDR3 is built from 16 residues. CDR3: CASNSQDRGGKQPQHF. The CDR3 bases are TGTGCCAGCAACTCGCAGGACAGGGGAGGGAAGCAGCCCCAGCATTTT.